One sample yielded the 28 T cell receptor beta chains listed below, sequenced in a study of blood T cell repertoires in COVID-19. Profiling relied on immunoSEQ multiplex PCR, and the TCRdb table lists in-frame clones only, not all of them. Of about 190,000 clones in the sample, 84% were seen once. The sequenced sample consisted of PBMCs or T cells enriched from blood (not recorded which). The receptors were sampled from a woman in her thirties who had recovered from COVID-19.

The J gene is TRBJ1-3, the V gene TRBV9; 7 positions match TRBD1. Germline lookup yields CDR1 SGDLS and CDR2 YYNGEE. CDR3 length equals 18 residues. J gave up 0 bases and V 0 bases, and 9 bases lay outside the gene matches. CDR3 in DNA: TGTGCCAGCAGCGTAGGCAATCCAGGGGGTTCCTCTGGAAACACCATATATTTT. It encodes CASSVGNPGGSSGNTIYF.

This rearrangement joins TRBV2 to TRBJ1-4; no reliable D call. The CDR3 spans 14 residues. The ends were cut back, 4 bases at V and 11 bases at J, with 17 bases in the middle. Germline lookup yields CDR1 SNHLY and CDR2 FYNNEI. CDR3 nucleotide sequence: TGTGCCAGCAGTGTGGTAGGCGGGCAGGTCAAACTGTTTTTT. Amino acid sequence: CASSVVGGQVKLFF.

The chain has TRBV5-1 and TRBJ1-6, with a possible D match to TRBD1 (5 bases). The germline V gene has CDR1 SGHRS and CDR2 YFSETQ. This CDR3 spans 16 amino acids. Trimming stripped 5 bases from V and 5 bases from J, with 17 bases between. The CDR3 sequence is CASRTNPGGNNSPLHF. CDR3 bases: TGCGCCAGCAGGACGAATCCCGGGGGGAATAATTCACCCCTCCACTTT.

This chain connects TRBV4-2 to TRBJ1-5; no clear D gene. V lost 1 base and J lost 9, with 4 bases in between. Germline loops: CDR1 LGHNA, CDR2 YNFKEQ. CDR3 size: 11 residues. CDR3 nucleotides: TGTGCCAGCAGCCAAGGAGGGCCCCAGCATTTT. Translation gives CASSQGGPQHF.

The J gene is TRBJ2-2, the V gene TRBV18, with TRBD1 matching over 8 bases. The CDR3 runs 17 residues. The V gene's germline CDR1 is KGHSH and CDR2 LQKENI. With 1 base clipped from V and 1 base from J, the junction kept 5 bases outside the gene matches. In DNA form, the CDR3 reads TGTGCCAGCTCACCACAACAGGGGGAAGTGAACACCGGGGAGCTGTTTTTT. Protein product: CASSPQQGEVNTGELFF.

This chain uses TRBV28 with TRBJ2-7; D not resolved. The CDR3 extends over 12 amino acids. V lost 3 bases and J lost 4, with 7 bases in between. In germline, CDR1 is MDHEN, CDR2 SYDVKM. Here the CDR3 reads CASSLPRYEQYF. In DNA form, the CDR3 reads TGTGCCAGCAGTTTGCCCAGATACGAGCAGTACTTC.

The chain combines TRBV18 with TRBJ1-1; the D gene is possibly TRBD1 (6 bases). The CDR3 extends over 15 amino acids. Trimming cost V 6 bases and J 2 bases, with 16 bases left between them. From germline, CDR1 is KGHSH and CDR2 LQKENI. The DNA for the CDR3 is TGTGCCAGCTCCGTGTTGGGGGCTGTAAACACTGAAGCTTTCTTT. Amino acid sequence: CASSVLGAVNTEAFF.

The chain couples TRBV28 to TRBJ1-6, with 9 bases aligning to TRBD1. The germline V gene encodes CDR1 MDHEN and CDR2 SYDVKM. V shed 6 bases, J shed 7 bases, and the junction held 10 bases outside the gene matches. The CDR3 covers 16 residues. The CDR3 here is CASSSYVGQGNSPLHF. DNA of the CDR3: TGTGCCAGCAGCTCATACGTGGGACAGGGAAATTCACCCCTCCACTTT.

The chain links TRBV14 to TRBJ2-1, with D perhaps matching TRBD2 (5 bases). V was trimmed by 0 bases and J by 14 bases, leaving 20 bases between them. The CDR3 sequence is 15 residues long. Germline values: CDR1 SGHDN, CDR2 FVKESK. CDR3 sequence: CASSQDSRGGPSEFF. The DNA for the CDR3 is TGTGCCAGCAGCCAAGATTCTCGGGGTGGCCCCAGCGAGTTCTTC.

The chain carries TRBV5-5 and TRBJ2-3; TRBD2 agrees at 9 bases. J lost 6 bases, V lost 0 bases, and 5 bases had no gene match. Germline CDR1 is SGHKS and CDR2 is YYEKEE (reference sequence). This CDR3 has 15 amino acids. The CDR3 region has the DNA TGTGCCAGCAGCTTGGAGGCGGGAGGGCTCGATACGCAGTATTTT. This gives the protein CASSLEAGGLDTQYF.

This chain uses TRBV27 with TRBJ2-7; 9 bases are a match to TRBD1. From germline, CDR1 is MNHEY and CDR2 SMNVEV (reference sequence). The CDR3 is 16 amino acids. V lost 6 bases and J lost 0; bases outside the gene matches: 9. The CDR3 protein is CASSPSGTGTSYEQYV. CDR3 in DNA: TGTGCCAGCAGCCCGTCCGGGACAGGGACCTCCTACGAGCAGTACGTC.

This chain joins TRBV19 and TRBJ1-5, with TRBD1 as a possible D gene (5 bases). The V end lost 5 bases, the J end lost 10 bases, and 12 bases lay between the germline ends. Germline values: CDR1 LNHDA, CDR2 SQIVND (reference sequence). This CDR3 is built from 12 residues. Here the CDR3 DNA reads TGTGCCAGTAGTGTCACAGGTACACCCCAGCATTTT. Protein: CASSVTGTPQHF.

The chain carries TRBV18 and TRBJ2-1, with a weak D call TRBD1 (6 bases). Germline loops: CDR1 KGHSH, CDR2 LQKENI. V was clipped by 0 bases and J by 6 bases, with 21 bases between them. The CDR3 is made up of 18 amino acids. The CDR3 spells CASSPPQGHLPLVNEQFF. CDR3 coding DNA: TGTGCCAGCTCACCACCGCAGGGGCACCTTCCTTTAGTCAATGAGCAGTTCTTC. Combining the CDR3 with reference TRBV18 and TRBJ2-1 gives the whole variable domain NAGVMQNPRHLVRRRGQEARLRCSPMKGHSHVYWYRQLPEEGLKFMVYLQKENIIDESGMPKERFSAEFPKEGPSILRIQQVVRGDSAAYFCASSPPQGHLPLVNEQFFGPGTRLTVL.

V usage is TRBV27 and J usage is TRBJ2-5; TRBD2 matches at 7 bases. This CDR3 region has 15 residues. V was clipped by 5 bases and J by 0 bases; unmatched bases: 6. Germline V gene lookup returns CDR1 MNHEY and CDR2 SMNVEV (reference sequence). This CDR3 is CASSAGLQYQETQYF. The CDR3 nucleotides are TGTGCCAGCAGTGCGGGACTACAGTACCAAGAGACCCAGTACTTC.

This clone was picked up many times. The chain uses TRBV6-5 and TRBJ1-2, with 7 bases that match TRBD1. V lost 6 bases to trimming and J lost 0 bases; unmatched junction nucleotides: 4. The length of the CDR3 is 14 residues. Germline values: CDR1 MNHEY, CDR2 SVGAGI. The CDR3 DNA reads as TGTGCCAGCAGCCCGACAGGGACTAACTATGGCTACACCTTC. Residues: CASSPTGTNYGYTF.

This clone was detected once. The chain is built from TRBV3-1 (or the pseudogene TRBV3-2) and TRBJ1-2; no firm D call. The CDR3 extends over 13 amino acids. The germline gives CDR1 LGHDT, CDR2 YNNKEL (reference sequence). The V end was cut by 1 base, the J end by 2 bases, with 5 bases between. The CDR3 here is CASSQGGNYGYTF. CDR3 nucleotides: TGTGCCAGCAGCCAAGGAGGGAACTATGGCTACACCTTC.

The V and J genes are TRBV27 and TRBJ2-6; D is undetermined. Trimming stripped 3 bases from V and 0 bases from J, with 12 bases between. The CDR3 totals 17 residues. Germline assignment: CDR1 MNHEY and CDR2 SMNVEV (reference sequence). CDR3 sequence reads: CASSFWAASSGANVLTF. The DNA for the CDR3 is TGTGCCAGCAGTTTCTGGGCAGCCAGCTCTGGGGCCAACGTCCTGACTTTC.

This rearrangement joins TRBV5-4 to TRBJ2-2; TRBD2 matches 14 bases. This CDR3 is built from 19 residues. Per the germline V gene, CDR1 is SGHNT and CDR2 is YYREEE (reference sequence). With V trimmed by 4 bases and J by 3 bases, 11 bases remained unmatched. DNA of the CDR3: TGTGCCAGCAGCCCTGGTGGGACTAGCGGGAGATTGGACACCGGGGAGCTGTTTTTT. Its protein is CASSPGGTSGRLDTGELFF.

This clone appeared a single time. Within the sample, other DNA sequences also encode this same CDR3. The CDR3 is CASSFRENTEAFF. CDR3 coding DNA: TGTGCCAGCAGTTTCAGGGAAAACACTGAAGCTTTCTTT. The chain links TRBV28 to TRBJ1-1, with D perhaps TRBD1 (5 bases). The CDR3 totals 13 residues. Germline assignment: CDR1 MDHEN and CDR2 SYDVKM. V lost 3 bases to trimming and J lost 2 bases, with 7 bases between them.

The chain couples TRBV7-9 to TRBJ1-5, with D perhaps TRBD1 (6 bases). CDR1 and CDR2 from the germline V gene are SEHNR and FQNEAQ (reference sequence). V gave up 1 base and J gave up 2 bases, with 12 bases separating them. The CDR3 runs 16 residues. The CDR3 sequence is CASSLEQGAGNQPQHF. CDR3 nucleotide sequence: TGTGCCAGCAGCTTAGAACAGGGCGCGGGCAATCAGCCCCAGCATTTT.

The rearrangement uses TRBV15 and TRBJ1-2; D is possibly TRBD1 (5 bases). V gave up 3 bases and J gave up 4 bases, with 9 bases separating them. CDR3 size: 13 residues. Germline-derived CDR1 and CDR2 are LNHNV and YYDKDF (reference sequence). CDR3 in amino acids: CATSRQGRYGYTF. In nucleotides, the CDR3 is TGTGCCACCAGCAGGCAGGGCCGCTATGGCTACACCTTC. Combining the CDR3 with reference TRBV15 and TRBJ1-2 gives the whole variable domain DAMVIQNPRYQVTQFGKPVTLSCSQTLNHNVMYWYQQKSSQAPKLLFHYYDKDFNNEADTPDNFQSRRPNTSFCFLDIRSPGLGDTAMYLCATSRQGRYGYTFGSGTRLTVV.

The chain has TRBV3-1 (or the pseudogene TRBV3-2) and TRBJ1-6; D unresolved. Trimming took 6 bases from V and 0 from J, leaving 3 bases between them. The V gene's germline CDR1 is LGHDT and CDR2 YNNKEL (reference sequence). The CDR3 is 13 residues long. The CDR3 region has the DNA TGTGCCAGCAGGAGCTCCTATAATTCACCCCTCCACTTT. It encodes CASRSSYNSPLHF.

The chain combines TRBV7-2 with TRBJ1-3, with D possibly being TRBD1 (6 bases). The CDR3 runs to 14 residues. Germline CDR1 is SGHTA and CDR2 is FQGNSA. With 5 bases removed from V and 2 bases from J, the gap between germline ends came to 10 bases. Here the CDR3 reads CASSPNRAGNTIYF. The CDR3 coding sequence is TGTGCCAGCAGCCCCAACAGGGCTGGAAACACCATATATTTT.

The chain combines TRBV27 with TRBJ1-2, with D unresolved. V was trimmed by 4 bases and J by 6 bases, leaving 21 bases between them. Per the germline V gene, CDR1 is MNHEY and CDR2 is SMNVEV (reference sequence). There are 16 residues in the CDR3. In nucleotides, the CDR3 is TGTGCCAGCAGTTCGATAGAGGCCCCCGGAGTGGATGGCTACACCTTC. It codes for CASSSIEAPGVDGYTF.

The genes are TRBV5-1 and TRBJ2-7; D is ambiguous. Germline lookup yields CDR1 SGHRS and CDR2 YFSETQ. The CDR3 consists of 14 residues. Trimming removed 0 bases at V and 4 bases at J, with 11 bases between. This CDR3 is CASSLGVHSYEQYV. The CDR3, as DNA: TGCGCCAGCAGCTTGGGTGTGCACTCTTACGAGCAGTACGTC.

V is TRBV5-1 and J is TRBJ1-5; D is perhaps TRBD1 (5 bases). Trimming took 4 bases from V and 0 from J, leaving 11 bases between them. The CDR3 consists of 15 residues. Germline values: CDR1 SGHRS, CDR2 YFSETQ. CDR3 amino acids: CASSLTGASNQPQHF. The CDR3, as DNA: TGCGCCAGCAGCCTAACAGGTGCTAGCAATCAGCCCCAGCATTTT.

The chain is built from TRBV6-2 or TRBV6-3 and TRBJ1-5; 9 bases are shared with TRBD1. Unmatched junction bases numbered 10, after V lost 6 bases and J lost 1 base. In germline, CDR1 is MNHEY, CDR2 SVGEGT. The CDR3 has 17 amino acids. Here the CDR3 DNA reads TGTGCCAGCAGCCTTCCGGGACAGGGAACAAGCAATCAGCCCCAGCATTTT. Residues: CASSLPGQGTSNQPQHF.

The genes are TRBV9 and TRBJ1-4, with a tentative D call TRBD1 (6 bases). V was clipped by 0 bases and J by 13 bases, with 13 bases between them. The CDR3 runs to 13 residues. Looked up from germline, CDR1 is SGDLS and CDR2 is YYNGEE. CDR3 DNA: TGTGCCAGCAGCGTAGGGACAGTGGGGCTACTGTTTTTT. It codes for CASSVGTVGLLFF.